The 24 T cell receptor beta chains given below trace back to one sample, sequenced in a study of OX40 agonist ivuxolimab in advanced cancers. Measured with immunoSEQ multiplex PCR; TCRdb has only the in-frame clones, and not every one. Of over 70,000 clones listed, just over 85% are singletons. Sequences were derived from CD4+ or CD8+ T cells sorted from blood, sampled in a trial of the OX40 agonist ivuxolimab. The receptor source for this set is an adult with an advanced solid tumor such as melanoma, head and neck, liver or kidney cancer.

V is TRBV19 and J is TRBJ2-1; 9 bases fit TRBD1. The trim removed 9 bases at V and 7 bases at J, leaving 10 bases unmatched. This CDR3 spans 14 amino acids. Per the germline V gene, CDR1 is LNHDA and CDR2 is SQIVND (reference sequence). For the CDR3, the DNA is TGTGCCAGCCTCGGACCGGGACAGGGAAATGAGCAGTTCTTC. It is translated as CASLGPGQGNEQFF.

This clone was picked up one time. CDR3 amino acids: CASSEILSYSNQPQHF. The DNA of the CDR3 is TGTGCCAGCAGTGAAATACTAAGTTATAGCAATCAGCCCCAGCATTTT. V and J are TRBV6-1 and TRBJ1-5; no firm D call. This CDR3 comprises 16 residues. CDR1 is MNHNS, CDR2 SASEGT, per germline. Between the trimmed V and J ends, which lost 2 bases and 0 bases, there was a span of 11 bases.

The chain couples TRBV5-1 to TRBJ1-2, with a possible D match to TRBD1 (5 bases). The CDR3 contains 16 residues. V was clipped by 5 bases and J by 5 bases, with 22 bases between them. The germline gives CDR1 SGHRS, CDR2 YFSETQ. CDR3 DNA: TGCGCCAGCAGTCCCCCCTTCGGCAGGGAAGAATATGGCTACACCTTC. It is translated as CASSPPFGREEYGYTF.

The J gene is TRBJ2-7, the V gene TRBV5-4; 8 bases line up with TRBD2. The trim removed 2 bases at V and 4 bases at J, leaving 8 bases unmatched. Germline CDR1 and CDR2: SGHNT and YYREEE (reference sequence). CDR3 length equals 15 residues. In DNA form, the CDR3 reads TGTGCCAGCAGCTTTGGGCGGGGGGTCCCTTACGAGCAGTACTTC. Amino acid sequence: CASSFGRGVPYEQYF.

This clone was observed a handful of times. This chain joins TRBV28 and TRBJ1-2, with 8 bases matching TRBD1. Germline loops: CDR1 MDHEN, CDR2 SYDVKM. Trimming removed 3 bases from V and 4 bases from J; junction bases left unmatched: 7. CDR3 size: 15 residues. CDR3 residues: CASSFLDRDTYGYTF. For the CDR3, the DNA is TGTGCCAGCAGTTTCTTGGACAGGGATACCTATGGCTACACCTTC.

This chain connects TRBV4-3 to TRBJ2-7; possibly TRBD1 for D (6 bases). CDR1 and CDR2 from the germline V gene are LGHNA and YSLEER. The germline V and J ends were trimmed by 3 bases and 2 bases, with 14 bases remaining between them. The length of the CDR3 is 15 residues. The CDR3 DNA follows: TGCGCCAGCAGCCACTACAGGGCCCCCCCCTACGAGCAGTACTTC. As protein: CASSHYRAPPYEQYF.

V is TRBV7-3 and J is TRBJ2-6; D may be TRBD1 or TRBD2 (5 bases each). The length of the CDR3 is 16 residues. V lost 2 bases to trimming and J lost 0 bases, with 8 bases between them. Germline V gene lookup returns CDR1 SGHTA and CDR2 FQGTGA. CDR3 loop: CASSLHGTSGANVLTF. The DNA of the CDR3 is TGTGCCAGCAGCTTACATGGGACCTCTGGGGCCAACGTCCTGACTTTC.

The rearrangement joins TRBV19 to TRBJ1-5, with D perhaps TRBD1 (6 bases). CDR1 is LNHDA and CDR2 is SQIVND in the germline V gene (reference sequence). V shed 8 bases and J shed 5 bases, with 16 bases lying between them. This CDR3 has 14 amino acids. DNA of the CDR3: TGTGCCAGTGATAAGAGGGCAGGGGATCAGCCCCAGCATTTT. Its protein product is CASDKRAGDQPQHF.

This chain uses TRBV19 with TRBJ1-5; D perhaps matches TRBD1 (6 bases). Germline-derived CDR1 and CDR2 are LNHDA and SQIVND (reference sequence). This CDR3 is built from 15 residues. V was clipped by 5 bases and J by 5 bases, with 16 bases between them. Here the CDR3 DNA reads TGTGCCAGTAGTGGTTACGCACAGGGCTATCAGCCCCAGCATTTT. This encodes CASSGYAQGYQPQHF.

This clone was seen repeatedly, ten times or more. The chain is built from TRBV7-9 and TRBJ1-5, with unresolved D. Trimming took off 2 bases at V and 3 bases at J, with 14 bases between the two ends. This CDR3 has 16 residues. CDR1 and CDR2 from the germline V gene are SEHNR and FQNEAQ (reference sequence). As DNA, the CDR3 is TGTGCCAGCAGCTTAAGTATGTCAGACCACAATCAGCCCCAGCATTTT. The encoded protein is CASSLSMSDHNQPQHF.

The chain recombines TRBV11-1 with TRBJ1-2, with D possibly being TRBD1 (5 bases). The CDR3 contains 12 residues. Trimming removed 3 bases at V and 6 bases at J, with 8 bases between. Germline assignment: CDR1 SGHAT and CDR2 FQDESV (reference sequence). The CDR3 reads CASSFVGDGYTF. Here the CDR3 DNA reads TGTGCCAGCAGCTTCGTGGGGGATGGCTACACCTTC.

This clone was picked up a small number of times. The same CDR3 can be traced to other DNA sequences in this sample. The chain combines TRBV4-1 with TRBJ1-5; D not resolved. The CDR3 covers 13 residues. Germline V gene data show CDR1 as MGHRA and CDR2 as YSYEKL. With 2 bases removed from V and 4 bases from J, the gap between germline ends came to 6 bases. CDR3 bases: TGCGCCAGCAGCCAACTCCGAAATCAGCCCCAGCATTTT. Its translation is CASSQLRNQPQHF.

This CDR3 is CASSPQDFQETQYF. Written as DNA, the CDR3 is TGTGCCAGCAGCCCTCAGGACTTTCAAGAGACCCAGTACTTC. V usage is TRBV9 and J usage is TRBJ2-5, with D possibly being TRBD2 (5 bases). V lost 4 bases, J lost 2 bases, and 12 bases lay in between. From germline, CDR1 is SGDLS and CDR2 YYNGEE. The CDR3 length is 14 residues.

The chain carries TRBV9 and TRBJ1-3; perhaps TRBD1 as D (6 bases). Trimming shortened V by 1 base and J by 1 base, and 15 bases separated the two germline ends. The CDR3 runs 17 residues. Germline CDR1 and CDR2: SGDLS and YYNGEE. The CDR3 nucleotides read TGTGCCAGCAGCGTATCAGACAGGAACCCTTCTGGAAACACCATATATTTT. Its protein is CASSVSDRNPSGNTIYF.

This chain connects TRBV4-2 to TRBJ1-5; 9 bases match TRBD1. V gave up 0 bases and J gave up 6 bases; unmatched junction bases: 6. The CDR3 loop spans 16 amino acids. Germline CDR1 reads LGHNA; CDR2 reads YNFKEQ. CDR3 residues: CASSQDWDRVGQPQHF. The CDR3 nucleotides read TGTGCCAGCAGCCAAGATTGGGACAGGGTGGGTCAGCCCCAGCATTTT.

The chain joins TRBV7-9 to TRBJ1-4; possibly TRBD1 for D (6 bases). Trimming removed 5 bases at V and 4 bases at J, with 11 bases between. The CDR3 covers 14 residues. CDR1 and CDR2 (germline): SEHNR, FQNEAQ (reference sequence). Here the CDR3 DNA reads TGTGCCAGCAGCCCCGACAGGATTAATGAAAAACTGTTTTTT. Translating it yields CASSPDRINEKLFF.

The V and J genes are TRBV5-1 and TRBJ1-5; no firm D call. This CDR3 has 13 residues. CDR1 and CDR2 (germline): SGHRS, YFSETQ. V was pared by 0 bases and J by 5 bases, with 6 bases between. This CDR3 reads CASSLGGDQPQHF. The CDR3, as DNA: TGCGCCAGCAGCTTGGGCGGGGATCAGCCCCAGCATTTT.

The chain has TRBV9 and TRBJ2-1; tentative D call: TRBD2 (6 bases). This CDR3 comprises 15 residues. Germline V gives CDR1 SGDLS, CDR2 YYNGEE. Trimming shortened V by 3 bases and J by 5 bases, and 15 bases separated the two germline ends. CDR3 DNA sequence: TGTGCCAGCAGCGCGGGACTCCCCAGGGACAATGAGCAGTTCTTC. It is translated as CASSAGLPRDNEQFF.

The chain employs TRBV28 and TRBJ2-7; TRBD2 might be the D (5 bases). The CDR3 runs 14 residues. Looked up from germline, CDR1 is MDHEN and CDR2 is SYDVKM. Trimming stripped 5 bases from V and 2 bases from J, with 13 bases between. In nucleotides, the CDR3 is TGTGCCAGCAGTCCCCCCGGGAAAGCCTACGAGCAGTACTTC. This codes for CASSPPGKAYEQYF. Full variable domain (rest looked up from reference TRBV28 and TRBJ2-7): DVKVTQSSRYLVKRTGEKVFLECVQDMDHENMFWYRQDPGLGLRLIYFSYDVKMKEKGDIPEGYSVSREKKERFSLILESASTNQTSMYLCASSPPGKAYEQYFGPGTRLTVT.

The V and J genes are TRBV27 and TRBJ1-2; D is unclear. Germline V gene data show CDR1 as MNHEY and CDR2 as SMNVEV (reference sequence). Trimming took 7 bases from V and 1 from J, leaving 10 bases between them. CDR3 length: 13 residues. The CDR3 sequence is CASMGGNNYGYTF. The DNA for the CDR3 is TGTGCCAGCATGGGCGGGAATAACTATGGCTACACCTTC.

The V and J genes are TRBV5-1 and TRBJ2-2; D remains ambiguous. V was cut by 4 bases and J by 2 bases, with 12 bases left in between. The CDR3 loop spans 15 amino acids. The germline CDR1 and CDR2 sequences are SGHRS and YFSETQ. CDR3 loop: CASSPWTVNTGELFF. The CDR3 nucleotides are TGCGCCAGCAGCCCATGGACCGTCAACACCGGGGAGCTGTTTTTT.

The chain has TRBV2 and TRBJ1-5; tentatively, D is TRBD1 (5 bases). The CDR3 has 16 residues. V lost 2 bases, J lost 0 bases, and 11 bases lay in between. Germline assignment: CDR1 SNHLY and CDR2 FYNNEI. In nucleotides, the CDR3 is TGTGCCAGCAGTGAAACAGGCCCACATAGCAATCAGCCCCAGCATTTT. This translates into CASSETGPHSNQPQHF.

The genes are TRBV6-1 and TRBJ2-3; TRBD2 agrees at 10 bases. Germline loops: CDR1 MNHNS, CDR2 SASEGT. V was pared by 8 bases and J by 4 bases, with 3 bases of the junction left unmatched. CDR3 length: 13 amino acids. CDR3 sequence (DNA): TGTGCCAGCCTTAGCGGGGGGCCAGATACGCAGTATTTT. Amino acids: CASLSGGPDTQYF.

J is TRBJ2-7 and V is TRBV7-9; D gene uncertain. Germline V CDR1 and CDR2: SEHNR, FQNEAQ (reference sequence). The CDR3 is 11 residues long. The V and J ends lost 2 bases and 5 bases respectively, with 4 bases between them. The CDR3 loop reads CASSLFDEQYF. The CDR3 region has the DNA TGTGCCAGCAGCTTATTCGACGAGCAGTACTTC.